A single sample gave rise to the 17 T cell receptor beta chains below, sequenced in a study of shared clonotypes between healthy human individuals. Here immunoSEQ multiplex PCR was the method, and the copy in TCRdb shows in-frame clones only, minus some. The table has a few million clones, just under 95% seen once; the top ten hold 0.37%. Sequences were obtained from naive CD4+ T cells from PBMCs. Subset noted: CD45RA+ positively selected. The source is a man between 18 and 29 years old in good health. Some clones in this sample may be carry-over from other donors' samples.

The chain carries TRBV28 and TRBJ1-4; 8 nucleotides agree with TRBD1. The CDR3 consists of 20 residues. V trimming: 2 bases; J trimming: 8 bases; junction bases outside the gene matches: 22. Germline V lookup: CDR1 MDHEN, CDR2 SYDVKM. CDR3 loop: CASSLRNYKTDRGGGEKLFF. As DNA, the CDR3 is TGTGCCAGCAGTTTACGAAATTACAAGACCGACAGGGGCGGGGGGGAAAAACTGTTTTTT.

The gene calls are TRBV7-3 and TRBJ1-5; possibly TRBD1 for D (5 bases). Germline CDR1 is SGHTA and CDR2 is FQGTGA. The ends were cut back, 4 bases at V and 7 bases at J, with 11 bases in the middle. CDR3 length: 13 amino acids. CDR3 protein: CASSSGTGQPQHF. In DNA form, the CDR3 reads TGTGCCAGCAGCTCCGGGACTGGGCAGCCCCAGCATTTT.

J is TRBJ2-5 and V is TRBV5-1; 7 nucleotides line up with TRBD1. The V segment lost 4 bases and the J segment 5 bases; nucleotides outside the gene matches: 11. The CDR3 is 15 amino acids. In germline, CDR1 is SGHRS, CDR2 YFSETQ. This CDR3 is CASSPSDRVGETQYF. In DNA form, the CDR3 reads TGCGCCAGCAGCCCGAGCGACAGGGTCGGGGAGACCCAGTACTTC.

The chain has TRBV29-1 and TRBJ1-2; D unresolved. The CDR3 sequence is 12 residues long. Trimming removed 7 bases at V and 4 bases at J, with 13 bases between. Germline assignment: CDR1 SQVTM and CDR2 ANQGSEA. The CDR3 protein is CSGRTLGYGYTF. The CDR3 DNA follows: TGCAGCGGTAGGACCTTGGGCTATGGCTACACCTTC.

The V gene is TRBV5-1, the J gene TRBJ1-2; 7 bases agree with TRBD1. Germline-derived CDR1 and CDR2 are SGHRS and YFSETQ. The V gene end was trimmed by 0 bases and the J gene end by 8 bases; junction bases not matched to a gene: 10. CDR3 length equals 15 residues. The CDR3 here is CASSLGDSSDGGYTF. The CDR3 DNA is TGCGCCAGCAGCTTGGGGGACAGTTCGGATGGGGGCTACACCTTC.

The chain has TRBV6-5 and TRBJ2-1, with D perhaps being TRBD1 or TRBD2 (5 bases each). The V gene's germline CDR1 is MNHEY and CDR2 SVGAGI. The CDR3 totals 13 residues. The germline V and J ends were trimmed by 7 bases and 10 bases, with 17 bases remaining between them. The CDR3 is CASTAGAGEEQFF. DNA for the CDR3: TGTGCCAGCACAGCCGGGGCCGGGGAGGAGCAGTTCTTC.

The V and J genes are TRBV4-1 and TRBJ2-5; 8 bases fit TRBD2. The CDR3 has 19 residues. Germline V gene lookup returns CDR1 MGHRA and CDR2 YSYEKL. The trim removed 0 bases at V and 1 base at J, leaving 13 bases unmatched. CDR3 in DNA: TGCGCCAGCAGCCAAGATATCCCCCAGCGGGAGCGGCCCCAAGAGACCCAGTACTTC. It specifies CASSQDIPQRERPQETQYF.

The rearrangement joins TRBV7-2 to TRBJ2-1; D gene ambiguous. The CDR3 is made up of 14 amino acids. The ends were cut back, 2 bases at V and 4 bases at J, with 9 bases in the middle. The germline gives CDR1 SGHTA, CDR2 FQGNSA. CDR3 sequence (DNA): TGTGCCAGCAGCTTAATTCCCGGGTACAATGAGCAGTTCTTC. It codes for CASSLIPGYNEQFF.

The chain links TRBV4-2 to TRBJ2-7; the match to TRBD2 covers 10 bases. The ends lost 0 bases at V and 1 base at J; junction bases unmatched: 6. The CDR3 runs to 17 residues. Germline-derived CDR1 and CDR2 are LGHNA and YNFKEQ. CDR3 coding DNA: TGTGCCAGCAGCCAAGATAAAACTAGCGGGACTTCCTACGAGCAGTACTTC. It translates to CASSQDKTSGTSYEQYF.

The count of this clone is one. The V and J genes are TRBV7-2 and TRBJ2-1; no definite D call. The V gene's germline CDR1 is SGHTA and CDR2 FQGNSA. The CDR3 covers 15 residues. Trimming removed 2 bases from V and 6 bases from J, with 14 bases in between. CDR3 loop: CASSLSGQIPNEQFF. The CDR3 nucleotides read TGTGCCAGCAGCTTAAGTGGGCAGATACCCAATGAGCAGTTCTTC. Using reference TRBV7-2 and TRBJ2-1 for the parts outside the CDR3, the full variable domain is GAGVSQSPSNKVTEKGKDVELRCDPISGHTALYWYRQSLGQGLEFLIYFQGNSAPDKSGLPSDRFSAERTGGSVSTLTIQRTQQEDSAVYLCASSLSGQIPNEQFFGPGTRLTVL.

The chain combines TRBV5-1 with TRBJ1-1; TRBD1 aligns across 9 bases. This CDR3 has 14 residues. The J segment lost 5 bases and the V segment lost 3 bases, leaving 5 bases of the junction unmatched. Germline lookup yields CDR1 SGHRS and CDR2 YFSETQ. The CDR3 region has the DNA TGCGCCAGCAGCTGGACTGGGACAGGGACTGAAGCTTTCTTT. Its protein product is CASSWTGTGTEAFF.

The genes are TRBV5-1 and TRBJ1-2, with D uncertain. The V gene lost 2 bases and the J gene lost 7 bases, with 6 bases spanning the gap. CDR3 length: 11 residues. Germline V gene sequence: CDR1 SGHRS, CDR2 YFSETQ. The CDR3: CASSFDVGYTF. The DNA of the CDR3 is TGCGCCAGCAGCTTCGACGTTGGCTACACCTTC.

The J gene is TRBJ1-4, the V gene TRBV6-5; D call uncertain. The V end was cut by 6 bases, the J end by 6 bases, with 11 bases between. CDR3 length: 13 amino acids. From germline, CDR1 is MNHEY and CDR2 SVGAGI. CDR3 residues: CASRRLGDEKLFF. The CDR3 DNA sequence: TGTGCCAGCAGGCGTCTTGGGGATGAAAAACTGTTTTTT.

Regarding this clone: Other DNA sequences in the same sample also yield this CDR3. This rearrangement joins TRBV20-1 to TRBJ2-5; 7 positions match TRBD2. V was pared by 5 bases and J by 4 bases, with 1 base of the junction left unmatched. The CDR3 spans 11 residues. Germline V gives CDR1 DFQATT, CDR2 SNEGSKA (reference sequence). The CDR3 spells CSAPGGETQYF. As DNA, the CDR3 is TGCAGTGCTCCGGGGGGAGAGACCCAGTACTTC.

This chain connects TRBV7-2 to TRBJ1-1, with no clear D. The CDR3 runs 13 residues. The germline gives CDR1 SGHTA, CDR2 FQGNSA. With 5 bases removed from V and 3 bases from J, the gap between germline ends came to 10 bases. CDR3 coding DNA: TGTGCCAGCAGCCCCAGGCGGGACACTGAAGCTTTCTTT. As protein: CASSPRRDTEAFF.

This chain uses TRBV7-2 with TRBJ2-2, with D tentatively TRBD1 (6 bases). Germline values: CDR1 SGHTA, CDR2 FQGNSA. Trimming pared 7 bases from V and 6 bases from J, leaving 18 bases between. This CDR3 has 15 residues. DNA for the CDR3: TGTGCCAGCAAGGGACAAGCCAGGTGGGCCGGGGAGCTGTTTTTT. It codes for CASKGQARWAGELFF.

V usage is TRBV27 and J usage is TRBJ1-5, with no clear D. This CDR3 is built from 15 residues. The V gene lost 2 bases and the J gene lost 2 bases, with 10 bases spanning the gap. Germline CDR1 and CDR2: MNHEY and SMNVEV (reference sequence). DNA of the CDR3: TGTGCCAGCAGTTTAACGGGAGTTCGCAATCAGCCCCAGCATTTT. This sequence encodes CASSLTGVRNQPQHF.